Listed below are T cell receptor beta chains from one sample, sequenced in a study of blood T cell repertoires in COVID-19. Measured with immunoSEQ multiplex PCR; TCRdb has only the in-frame clones, and not every one. Of about 200,000 clones in the sample, approximately 80% were seen once. The sequenced sample was PBMCs or T cells enriched from blood (not recorded which). The receptors here all came from a man aged 40-49 years who had recovered from COVID-19. CDR3s include the opening cysteine and the closing phenylalanine or tryptophan. The D gene is left open where the match is weak. Some rows mark clone size as missing; the rest say once, few, many or name a class of expanded clone.

j_gene,v_gene,len,abundance,d_gene,CDR3nt,CDR3aa
TRBJ2-7,TRBV19,13,-,TRBD2,TGTGCCAGTAATACGCGGGAGGGTGGCGAGCAGTACTTC,CASNTREGGEQYF
TRBJ1-5,TRBV5-6,16,-,TRBD1,TGTGCCAGCAGCGGGACCGGGACAGCCGTCGGGGAGCCCCAGCATTTT,CASSGTGTAVGEPQHF
TRBJ2-5,TRBV6-5,13,-,-,TGTGCCAGCACGGAGTTATACCAAGAGACCCAGTACTTC,CASTELYQETQYF
TRBJ2-7,TRBV5-1,13,-,-,TGCGCCAGCAGCTTGGACCCCGCGGGAGAGCAGTACTTC,CASSLDPAGEQYF
TRBJ2-1,TRBV2,16,-,TRBD2,TGTGCCAGCAGTGTACTAGCGGGAGGGTTCGGCAATGAGCAGTTCTTC,CASSVLAGGFGNEQFF
TRBJ2-5,TRBV7-3,17,-,TRBD2,TGTGCCAGCAGCCCGGGACTAGCGGGGGGATACCAAGAGACCCAGTACTTC,CASSPGLAGGYQETQYF
TRBJ2-1,TRBV6-1,17,-,TRBD2,TGTGCCAGCAGTGAAGGGGCGGGAGGCCTACAGCACAATGAGCAGTTCTTC,CASSEGAGGLQHNEQFF
TRBJ1-3,TRBV7-9,12,-,-,TGTGCCAGCAGCTTAGCCGACATACCCATATATTTT,CASSLADIPIYF
TRBJ1-1,TRBV5-1,14,-,-,TGCGCCAGCAGCTTGAAAGGGGCTTCCACTGAAGCTTTCTTT,CASSLKGASTEAFF
TRBJ1-1,TRBV4-2,16,-,-,TGTGCCAGCAGCCACCCGATAGGGGCTATGAACACTGAAGCTTTCTTT,CASSHPIGAMNTEAFF
TRBJ2-1,TRBV19,14,-,-,TGTGCCAGTAGTCCGCGGGGGCCGTACAATGAGCAGTTCTTC,CASSPRGPYNEQFF
TRBJ1-1,TRBV28,15,-,TRBD1,TGTGCCAGCAGTCCGGCACAAGACAGGGAGATTGAAGCTTTCTTT,CASSPAQDREIEAFF
TRBJ1-1,TRBV5-1,15,few,TRBD1,TGCGCCAGCAGCTTGGTCCCCGGGACAGGGCTTGAAGCTTTCTTT,CASSLVPGTGLEAFF
TRBJ1-2,TRBV28,12,-,-,TGTGCCAGCACCTGGGGCGATGGGGGCTACACCTTC,CASTWGDGGYTF
TRBJ2-3,TRBV7-9,16,-,-,TGTGCCAGCAGCTCCCTGGAACCGCGGAAGGCAGATACGCAGTATTTT,CASSSLEPRKADTQYF
TRBJ1-2,TRBV28,12,few,-,TGTGCCAGCACAGGGTCCAACTATGGCTACACCTTC,CASTGSNYGYTF
TRBJ1-2,TRBV27,14,-,-,TGTGCCAGCAGTTCCTGGGGGGAGGTCTATGGCTACACCTTC,CASSSWGEVYGYTF
TRBJ2-7,TRBV2,12,-,-,TGTGCCGGAAGACTGGACTCCTACGAGCAGTACTTC,CAGRLDSYEQYF
TRBJ2-1,TRBV5-4,18,-,TRBD2,TGTGCCAGCAGGCCCGGGACTAGCGGGAGCGCCGGGTACAATGAGCAGTTCTTC,CASRPGTSGSAGYNEQFF
TRBJ2-3,TRBV2,15,few,TRBD2,TGTGCCAGCAAACTCATAGCGGGGAGCACAGATACGCAGTATTTT,CASKLIAGSTDTQYF
TRBJ1-1,TRBV5-1,16,-,-,TGCGCCAGCAGCTTGGTACAGGGCCTTTTGGGCACTGAAGCTTTCTTT,CASSLVQGLLGTEAFF
TRBJ1-1,TRBV29-1,14,-,-,TGCAGCGTCCGGGGAGGGGGGGAAAACACTGAAGCTTTCTTT,CSVRGGGENTEAFF
TRBJ1-4,TRBV27,14,-,-,TGTGCCAGCAGTTTACGTCCTGTTGATGAAAAACTGTTTTTT,CASSLRPVDEKLFF
TRBJ1-5,TRBV28,12,-,-,TGTGCCAGCAGTTTCTCAGGCCAGCCCCAGCATTTT,CASSFSGQPQHF
TRBJ2-5,TRBV7-6,15,-,TRBD1,TGTGCCAGCAGCTTAGGGGACAGGGGACGAGAGACCCAGTACTTC,CASSLGDRGRETQYF
TRBJ1-6,TRBV2,15,-,-,TGTGCCAGCACGACGGAGAGCTCCTATAATTCACCCCTCCACTTT,CASTTESSYNSPLHF
TRBJ1-3,TRBV18,16,few,TRBD1,TGTGCCAGCTCGGAACGGGGACAGGGGTCTGGAAACACCATATATTTT,CASSERGQGSGNTIYF
TRBJ1-1,TRBV5-1,13,-,-,TGCGCCAGCAGCTTGACTGGGCTAACAGAAGCTTTCTTT,CASSLTGLTEAFF
TRBJ2-3,TRBV28,16,few,-,TGTGCCAGCAAGAGGCCCAGACAGGCCGACACAGATACGCAGTATTTT,CASKRPRQADTDTQYF
TRBJ1-1,TRBV28,13,-,TRBD1,TGTGCCAGCATTGGACAGGAGAACACTGAAGCTTTCTTT,CASIGQENTEAFF
TRBJ1-4,TRBV5-1,15,-,-,TGCGCCAGCAGCTTGGGGGGAGGAGATAATGAAAAACTGTTTTTT,CASSLGGGDNEKLFF
TRBJ2-5,TRBV7-3,16,-,TRBD2,TGTGCCAGCAGCTTAAGAGAGGGAGGGGCGTTAGAGACCCAGTACTTC,CASSLREGGALETQYF
TRBJ2-7,TRBV6-2/TRBV6-3,18,-,TRBD2,TGTGCCAGCAGTTACTCGAGGGAGGGGCGGAAAATATCCTACGAGCAGTACTTC,CASSYSREGRKISYEQYF
TRBJ2-1,TRBV7-9,12,-,-,TGTGCCAGCAGCGAGCAGGGAAATCAGCAGTTCTTC,CASSEQGNQQFF
TRBJ2-1,TRBV7-9,16,-,TRBD2,TGTGCCAGCAGCTTAGCGCTAGCGGGCGAGTACAATGAGCAGTTCTTC,CASSLALAGEYNEQFF
TRBJ2-7,TRBV28,11,-,-,TGTGCCAGCAGTTTAAGGGGAGAGCAGTACTTC,CASSLRGEQYF
TRBJ1-2,TRBV5-1,15,-,-,TGCGCCAGCAGCCGGTTCCGGGAGGGAGGTGATGGCTACACCTTC,CASSRFREGGDGYTF
TRBJ2-7,TRBV4-1,14,-,TRBD2,TGCGCCAGCAGCCCCGGGACTAGCATCTACGAGCAGTACTTC,CASSPGTSIYEQYF
TRBJ1-1,TRBV5-4,14,-,-,TGTGCCAGCAGCTTCCGCGGCCCTGGTACTGAAGCTTTCTTT,CASSFRGPGTEAFF
TRBJ2-3,TRBV7-6,14,-,-,TGTGCCAGCAGCTTAGTGGGAGAGGCTGGTACGCAGTATTTT,CASSLVGEAGTQYF
TRBJ1-4,TRBV5-1,15,-,TRBD1,TGCGCCAGCAGCTTTATTGGGACAGGGGATGAAAAACTGTTTTTT,CASSFIGTGDEKLFF
TRBJ1-6,TRBV28,15,-,TRBD1,TGTGCCAGTATCCTATCCGGACAGGGGAATTCACCCCTCCACTTT,CASILSGQGNSPLHF
TRBJ1-1,TRBV3-1/TRBV3-2,16,once,-,TGTGCCAGCAGCCAAGGGCGAGCAGGCTTGAACACTGAAGCTTTCTTT,CASSQGRAGLNTEAFF
TRBJ2-7,TRBV5-1,15,-,TRBD1,TGCGCCAGCAGCTTGCTGACAGGGGCACCTTCCGAGCAGTACTTC,CASSLLTGAPSEQYF
TRBJ1-1,TRBV27,13,-,-,TGTGCCAGCAGGTCTGGGGGAGGCACTGAAGCTTTCTTT,CASRSGGGTEAFF
TRBJ2-4,TRBV7-3,15,once,-,TGTGCCAGCAGCCCGGGGGGCGCGACCAAAAACATTCAGTACTTC,CASSPGGATKNIQYF
TRBJ2-3,TRBV5-1,16,-,-,TGCGCCAGCAGCTTGGGAGGACACCTAGTCACAGATACGCAGTATTTT,CASSLGGHLVTDTQYF
TRBJ2-2,TRBV5-4,15,-,TRBD1,TGTGCCAGCAGTCCCGGGACAGAGAGATCCGGGGAGCTGTTTTTT,CASSPGTERSGELFF
TRBJ1-6,TRBV5-4,14,once,-,TGTGCCAGCAGCATTGGTACAGATAATTCACCCCTCCACTTT,CASSIGTDNSPLHF
TRBJ2-5,TRBV5-1,14,-,TRBD1,TGCGCCAGCAGCACGGGACAGGGACACGAGACCCAGTACTTC,CASSTGQGHETQYF
TRBJ2-1,TRBV19,12,few,TRBD2,TGTGCCAGTAGTACCCGACTAGCCGAGCAGTTCTTC,CASSTRLAEQFF
TRBJ1-4,TRBV7-2,15,-,TRBD1,TGTGCCAGCAGCTTTAGCCAGGGGGCAAGTGAAAAACTGTTTTTT,CASSFSQGASEKLFF
TRBJ2-1,TRBV2,14,few,-,TGTGCCAGCACGGCGGAAGCCTCCTACAATGAGCAGTTCTTC,CASTAEASYNEQFF
TRBJ2-5,TRBV30,15,-,TRBD2,TGTGCCTGGAGTTTAGCGGGGGGCAGAGGAGAGACCCAGTACTTC,CAWSLAGGRGETQYF
TRBJ2-5,TRBV3-1/TRBV3-2,15,-,-,TGTGCCAGCAGCCAAGCTCACGGGGTTTGGGAGACCCAGTACTTC,CASSQAHGVWETQYF
TRBJ2-2,TRBV12-3/TRBV12-4,13,few,-,TGTGCCAGCAGTAACAGAGACACCGGGGAGCTGTTTTTT,CASSNRDTGELFF
TRBJ1-5,TRBV15,16,few,-,TGTGCCACCAGCAGATCCCGGACAGTAAGAAATCAGCCCCAGCATTTT,CATSRSRTVRNQPQHF
TRBJ2-1,TRBV20-1,14,-,TRBD2,TGCAGTGCTAGTTCGGCGGGAGCCTACAATGAGCAGTTCTTC,CSASSAGAYNEQFF
TRBJ2-7,TRBV9,14,-,TRBD2,TGTGCCAGCAGCCCCCGGGACTATCTAAGCGAGCAGTACTTC,CASSPRDYLSEQYF